Below are 23 T cell receptor beta chains sequenced from a single sample in a study of blood T cell repertoires in COVID-19. Only in-frame clones appear in the TCRdb table, and some are missing; sequencing was by immunoSEQ multiplex PCR. Found here are fewer than 200,000 clones, roughly 85% of them singletons; the top ten hold around a fifth. Sequences were obtained from PBMCs or T cells enriched from blood (not recorded which). These receptor sequences come from a woman in her seventies in a cohort exposed to, infected with or recovered from COVID-19 (not recorded which).

The chain couples TRBV7-2 to TRBJ2-3; maybe TRBD2 (6 bases). This CDR3 is 15 amino acids long. Germline values: CDR1 SGHTA, CDR2 FQGNSA. V lost 5 bases and J lost 8, with 20 bases in between. The CDR3 spells CASSQLGTSSGTQYF. The CDR3 bases are TGTGCCAGCAGCCAACTAGGGACTTCATCGGGTACGCAGTATTTT.

The genes are TRBV6-5 and TRBJ1-5; possibly TRBD1 for D (6 bases). The V and J ends lost 5 bases and 1 base respectively, with 9 bases between them. The length of the CDR3 is 14 residues. Per germline, CDR1 MNHEY and CDR2 SVGAGI. The chain's CDR3 is CASSITGSNQPQHF. CDR3 nucleotide sequence: TGTGCCAGCAGTATCACAGGGAGCAATCAGCCCCAGCATTTT.

The chain carries TRBV4-2 and TRBJ1-5; 7 bases map to TRBD1. Germline CDR1 reads LGHNA; CDR2 reads YNFKEQ. V was pared by 2 bases and J by 2 bases, with 3 bases of the junction left unmatched. The CDR3 covers 15 residues. CDR3 nucleotides: TGTGCCAGCAGCCAAACCGGGACAGGCAATCAGCCCCAGCATTTT. Encoded protein: CASSQTGTGNQPQHF.

This chain joins TRBV5-4 and TRBJ1-2; 10 nucleotides line up with TRBD1. CDR1 is SGHNT, CDR2 YYREEE, per germline (reference sequence). There are 14 residues in the CDR3. Losses at the gene ends were 3 bases for V and 5 bases for J; bases not matched to a gene: 4. CDR3 sequence: CASSWDRGAYGYTF. CDR3 coding DNA: TGTGCCAGCAGCTGGGACAGGGGAGCGTATGGCTACACCTTC.

This chain connects TRBV11-2 to TRBJ1-4; TRBD1 agrees at 9 bases. This CDR3 comprises 14 residues. Per germline, CDR1 SGHAT and CDR2 FQNNGV. The ends lost 4 bases at V and 7 bases at J; junction bases unmatched: 4. In nucleotides, the CDR3 is TGTGCCAGCAGCTGGGGGGGACAGGGTGAAAAACTGTTTTTT. It is translated as CASSWGGQGEKLFF.

This clone was counted many times. The chain combines TRBV2 with TRBJ2-1; TRBD2 matches 13 bases. This CDR3 is 16 amino acids long. The V gene's germline CDR1 is SNHLY and CDR2 FYNNEI. The trim removed 6 bases at V and 4 bases at J, leaving 6 bases unmatched. This CDR3 reads CASRLAGGPGYNEQFF. The CDR3 DNA is TGTGCCAGCAGACTAGCGGGAGGGCCAGGGTACAATGAGCAGTTCTTC.

This chain links TRBV5-1 with TRBJ2-5, with 8 positions matching TRBD2. This CDR3 spans 16 amino acids. With 0 bases clipped from V and 0 bases from J, the junction kept 4 bases outside the gene matches. Per the germline V gene, CDR1 is SGHRS and CDR2 is YFSETQ. The CDR3 is CASSLVSGRNQETQYF. In DNA, the CDR3 is TGCGCCAGCAGCTTGGTGAGCGGGAGAAACCAAGAGACCCAGTACTTC. The full variable domain, its missing parts supplied by reference TRBV5-1 and TRBJ2-5, is KAGVTQTPRYLIKTRGQQVTLSCSPISGHRSVSWYQQTPGQGLQFLFEYFSETQRNKGNFPGRFSGRQFSNSRSEMNVSTLELGDSALYLCASSLVSGRNQETQYFGPGTRLLVL.

The chain recombines TRBV10-3 with TRBJ2-7; D unclear. The CDR3 is made up of 13 amino acids. Trimming took off 6 bases at V and 2 bases at J, with 11 bases between the two ends. Germline-derived CDR1 and CDR2 are ENHRY and SYGVKD. CDR3 sequence reads: CAISSSVPYEQYF. The CDR3 DNA follows: TGTGCCATCAGCAGTTCAGTACCCTACGAGCAGTACTTC.

The chain joins TRBV18 to TRBJ2-1; 11 bases match TRBD2. V gave up 3 bases and J gave up 9 bases; unmatched junction bases: 10. CDR3 length: 16 residues. Germline lookup yields CDR1 KGHSH and CDR2 LQKENI. CDR3 sequence: CASSPYRLAGGGEQFF. The CDR3 bases are TGTGCCAGCTCACCTTACCGGCTAGCGGGAGGCGGTGAGCAGTTCTTC.

The rearrangement uses TRBV24-1 and TRBJ2-3; 8 nucleotides agree with TRBD1. The germline V gene encodes CDR1 KGHDR and CDR2 SFDVKD. CDR3 length: 13 residues. V lost 6 bases and J lost 3; bases outside the gene matches: 1. The DNA of the CDR3 is TGTGCCACCAGTCGGACAGGGACAGATACGCAGTATTTT. The encoded protein is CATSRTGTDTQYF.

J is TRBJ1-1 and V is TRBV5-1, with D perhaps matching TRBD1 (5 bases). The ends were cut back, 4 bases at V and 4 bases at J, with 14 bases in the middle. This CDR3 region has 14 residues. The germline V gene has CDR1 SGHRS and CDR2 YFSETQ. The CDR3 spells CASSRGVQPTEAFF. The CDR3 region has the DNA TGCGCCAGCAGCAGGGGCGTACAGCCCACTGAAGCTTTCTTT.

This clone showed up just once. The rearrangement links TRBV10-3 to TRBJ1-3; perhaps TRBD1 as D (5 bases). V was clipped by 4 bases and J by 0 bases, with 10 bases between them. The CDR3 is 15 amino acids. The germline V gene has CDR1 ENHRY and CDR2 SYGVKD. In DNA, the CDR3 is TGTGCCATCAGTGTGGGACTGCCCTCTGGAAACACCATATATTTT. It codes for CAISVGLPSGNTIYF.

This chain connects TRBV28 to TRBJ1-4, with D perhaps matching TRBD1 (5 bases). V lost 6 bases and J lost 5, with 16 bases in between. Germline CDR1 and CDR2: MDHEN and SYDVKM. The CDR3 consists of 15 residues. The DNA for the CDR3 is TGTGCCAGCAGCAGGGTGGGTCTGAAAAATGAAAAACTGTTTTTT. Protein sequence: CASSRVGLKNEKLFF.

This clone has a handful of counts. V gene TRBV9 combines with J gene TRBJ1-4, with TRBD1 matching over 9 bases. CDR3 length: 16 amino acids. Germline loops: CDR1 SGDLS, CDR2 YYNGEE. Trimming took 4 bases from V and 0 from J; bases not matched to a gene: 4. DNA for the CDR3: TGTGCCAGCAGCCCGACAGGGGGAACAACTAATGAAAAACTGTTTTTT. This translates into CASSPTGGTTNEKLFF.

This clone was recorded once. This sequence joins TRBV18 and TRBJ1-3; perhaps TRBD1 as D (5 bases). V dropped 6 bases and J dropped 2 bases, with 8 bases sitting between them. The CDR3 covers 13 residues. In germline, CDR1 is KGHSH, CDR2 LQKENI. The CDR3 reads CASSAGAGNTIYF. DNA of the CDR3: TGTGCCAGCTCGGCGGGGGCTGGAAACACCATATATTTT.

This clone showed up just a few times. The chain recombines TRBV19 with TRBJ2-1; 8 bases line up with TRBD2. Germline V CDR1 and CDR2: LNHDA, SQIVND (reference sequence). The ends lost 1 base at V and 4 bases at J; junction bases unmatched: 9. The CDR3 spans 17 residues. The CDR3 loop reads CASSIVFGRVTYNEQFF. CDR3 coding DNA: TGTGCCAGTAGTATAGTTTTCGGGAGGGTAACATACAATGAGCAGTTCTTC. The whole variable domain, filled in from reference TRBV19 and TRBJ2-1, reads DGGITQSPKYLFRKEGQNVTLSCEQNLNHDAMYWYRQDPGQGLRLIYYSQIVNDFQKGDIAEGYSVSREKKESFPLTVTSAQKNPTAFYLCASSIVFGRVTYNEQFFGPGTRLTVL.

CDR3 coding DNA: TGTGCCAGCACCCAAAGGGGACAGGAGGAAGCTTTCTTT. Encoded protein: CASTQRGQEEAFF. V and J are TRBV7-9 and TRBJ1-1; 8 bases agree with TRBD1. The ends lost 7 bases at V and 8 bases at J; junction bases unmatched: 9. This CDR3 is 13 amino acids long. The germline V gene encodes CDR1 SEHNR and CDR2 FQNEAQ (reference sequence). The full variable domain, in which reference TRBV7-9 and TRBJ1-1 provide the parts outside the CDR3, is DTGVSQNPRHKITKRGQNVTFRCDPISEHNRLYWYRQTLGQGPEFLTYFQNEAQLEKSRLLSDRFSAERPKGSFSTLEIQRTEQGDSAMYLCASTQRGQEEAFFGQGTRLTVV.

V usage is TRBV5-1 and J usage is TRBJ2-5; D remains ambiguous. V gave up 0 bases and J gave up 4 bases, with 10 bases separating them. CDR3 length equals 14 residues. The V gene's germline CDR1 is SGHRS and CDR2 YFSETQ. This CDR3 is CASSLGAAGETQYF. The CDR3 bases are TGCGCCAGCAGCTTGGGGGCAGCAGGAGAGACCCAGTACTTC.

The gene calls are TRBV28 and TRBJ1-6; TRBD1 agrees at 7 bases. The CDR3 loop spans 14 amino acids. Germline loops: CDR1 MDHEN, CDR2 SYDVKM. The V gene end was trimmed by 5 bases and the J gene end by 14 bases; junction bases not matched to a gene: 12. The CDR3 DNA follows: TGTGCCAGCAGTCAAGGACAGGCGCGCACAACCCTCCACTTT. Protein product: CASSQGQARTTLHF. The full variable domain, its missing parts supplied by reference TRBV28 and TRBJ1-6, is DVKVTQSSRYLVKRTGEKVFLECVQDMDHENMFWYRQDPGLGLRLIYFSYDVKMKEKGDIPEGYSVSREKKERFSLILESASTNQTSMYLCASSQGQARTTLHFGNGTRLTVT.

The gene calls are TRBV28 and TRBJ1-2; possibly TRBD1 for D (5 bases). This CDR3 comprises 16 residues. The V gene lost 2 bases and the J gene lost 4 bases, with 17 bases spanning the gap. CDR1 and CDR2 from the germline V gene are MDHEN and SYDVKM. CDR3 in DNA: TGTGCCAGCAGTTTAGTAGGGCGGGAGGGGCCCTATGGCTACACCTTC. Residues: CASSLVGREGPYGYTF.

V is TRBV7-8 and J is TRBJ2-7, with 9 nucleotides matching TRBD2. The V segment lost 2 bases and the J segment 7 bases; nucleotides outside the gene matches: 3. CDR3 length: 13 amino acids. CDR1 SGHVS and CDR2 FQNEAQ come from the germline V gene. CDR3 in amino acids: CASSLWLAGEQYF. CDR3 sequence (DNA): TGTGCCAGCAGCTTATGGCTAGCGGGGGAGCAGTACTTC.

The chain uses TRBV5-5 and TRBJ1-3; TRBD1 is a possible D gene (5 bases). Germline CDR1 and CDR2: SGHKS and YYEKEE (reference sequence). The CDR3 length is 15 residues. Trimming removed 4 bases at V and 3 bases at J, with 14 bases between. CDR3 in amino acids: CASSREGIYGNTIYF. The CDR3 DNA follows: TGTGCCAGCAGCCGGGAGGGGATTTATGGAAACACCATATATTTT.

The chain is built from TRBV24-1 and TRBJ1-2, with D perhaps matching TRBD1 (5 bases). This CDR3 is built from 13 residues. Germline V gene lookup returns CDR1 KGHDR and CDR2 SFDVKD. Trimming stripped 3 bases from V and 4 bases from J, with 8 bases between. This CDR3 reads CATSDPGSYGYTF. DNA of the CDR3: TGTGCCACCAGTGATCCAGGGTCCTATGGCTACACCTTC.